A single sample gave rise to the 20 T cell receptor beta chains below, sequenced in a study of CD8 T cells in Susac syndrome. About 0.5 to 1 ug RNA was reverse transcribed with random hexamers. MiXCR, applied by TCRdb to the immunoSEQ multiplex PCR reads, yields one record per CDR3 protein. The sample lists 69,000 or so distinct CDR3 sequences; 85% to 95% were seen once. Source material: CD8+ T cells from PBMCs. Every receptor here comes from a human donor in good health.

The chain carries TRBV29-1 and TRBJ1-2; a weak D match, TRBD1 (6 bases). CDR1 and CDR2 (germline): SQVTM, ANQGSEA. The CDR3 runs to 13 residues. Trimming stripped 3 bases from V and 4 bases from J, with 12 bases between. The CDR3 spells CSVDFRGGYGYTF. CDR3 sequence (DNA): TGCAGCGTTGATTTCAGGGGAGGCTATGGCTACACCTTC.

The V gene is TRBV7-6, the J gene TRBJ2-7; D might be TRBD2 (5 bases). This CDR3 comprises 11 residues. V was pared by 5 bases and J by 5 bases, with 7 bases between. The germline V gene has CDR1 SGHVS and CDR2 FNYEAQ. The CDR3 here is CASSPGDEQYF. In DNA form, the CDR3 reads TGTGCCAGCAGCCCCGGGGACGAGCAGTACTTC. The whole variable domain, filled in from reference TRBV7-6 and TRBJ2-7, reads GAGVSQSPRYKVTKRGQDVALRCDPISGHVSLYWYRQALGQGPEFLTYFNYEAQQDKSGLPNDRFSAERPEGSISTLTIQRTEQRDSAMYRCASSPGDEQYFGPGTRLTVT.

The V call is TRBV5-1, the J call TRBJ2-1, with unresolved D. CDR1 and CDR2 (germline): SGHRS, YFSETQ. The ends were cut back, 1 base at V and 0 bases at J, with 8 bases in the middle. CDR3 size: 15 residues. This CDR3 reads CASSLLDDSYNEQFF. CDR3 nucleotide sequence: TGCGCCAGCAGCTTGTTGGACGACTCCTACAATGAGCAGTTCTTC.

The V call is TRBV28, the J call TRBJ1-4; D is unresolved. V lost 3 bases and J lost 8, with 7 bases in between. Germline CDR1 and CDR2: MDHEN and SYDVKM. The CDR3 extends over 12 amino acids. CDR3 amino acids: CASSFSGEKLFF. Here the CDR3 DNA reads TGTGCCAGCAGTTTCTCGGGGGAAAAACTGTTTTTT.

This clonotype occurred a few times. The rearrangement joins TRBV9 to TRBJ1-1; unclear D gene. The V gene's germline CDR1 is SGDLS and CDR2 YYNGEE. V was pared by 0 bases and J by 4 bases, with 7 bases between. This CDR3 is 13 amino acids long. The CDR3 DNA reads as TGTGCCAGCAGCGTAGGGGTGGGCACTGAAGCTTTCTTT. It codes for CASSVGVGTEAFF.

The CDR3 sequence is CASSSQGDNEQFF. The DNA for the CDR3 is TGTGCCAGCAGCTCGCAGGGGGACAATGAGCAGTTCTTC. This rearrangement joins TRBV7-2 to TRBJ2-1; TRBD1 matches at 7 bases. The CDR3 covers 13 residues. The V and J ends lost 4 bases and 5 bases, in that order; junction bases with no gene match: 2. From germline, CDR1 is SGHTA and CDR2 FQGNSA.

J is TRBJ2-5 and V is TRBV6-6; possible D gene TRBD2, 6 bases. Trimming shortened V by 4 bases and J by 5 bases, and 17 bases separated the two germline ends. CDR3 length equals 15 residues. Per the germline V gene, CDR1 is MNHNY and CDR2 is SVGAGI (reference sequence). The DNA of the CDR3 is TGTGCCAGCAGTTCTGGGACTCAGCGAGGGGAGACCCAGTACTTC. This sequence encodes CASSSGTQRGETQYF.

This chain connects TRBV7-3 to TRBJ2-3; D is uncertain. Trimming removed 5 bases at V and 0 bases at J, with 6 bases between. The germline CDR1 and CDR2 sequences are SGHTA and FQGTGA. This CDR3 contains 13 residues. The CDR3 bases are TGTGCCAGCAGCCCCCTCAGCACAGATACGCAGTATTTT. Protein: CASSPLSTDTQYF. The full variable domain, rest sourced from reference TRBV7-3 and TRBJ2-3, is GAGVSQTPSNKVTEKGKYVELRCDPISGHTALYWYRQSLGQGPEFLIYFQGTGAADDSGLPNDRFFAVRPEGSVSTLKIQRTERGDSAVYLCASSPLSTDTQYFGPGTRLTVL.

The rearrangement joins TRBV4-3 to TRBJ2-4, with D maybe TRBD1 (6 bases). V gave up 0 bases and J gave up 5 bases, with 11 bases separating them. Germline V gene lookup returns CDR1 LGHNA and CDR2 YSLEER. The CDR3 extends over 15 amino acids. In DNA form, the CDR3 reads TGCGCCAGCAGCCAAGACACAGGGCTACAAAACATTCAGTACTTC. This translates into CASSQDTGLQNIQYF.

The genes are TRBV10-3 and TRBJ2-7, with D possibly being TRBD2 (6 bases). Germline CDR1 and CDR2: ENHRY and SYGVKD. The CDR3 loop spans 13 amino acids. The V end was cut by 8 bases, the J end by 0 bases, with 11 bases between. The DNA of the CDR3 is TGTGCCATCCAGGCGGGGAGCTCCTACGAGCAGTACTTC. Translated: CAIQAGSSYEQYF.

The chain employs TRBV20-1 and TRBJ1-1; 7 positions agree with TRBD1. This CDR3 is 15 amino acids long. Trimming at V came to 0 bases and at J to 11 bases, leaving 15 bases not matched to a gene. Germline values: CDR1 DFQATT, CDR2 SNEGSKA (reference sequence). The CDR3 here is CSARESPQRGPGAFF. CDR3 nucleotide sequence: TGCAGTGCTAGAGAGAGTCCCCAGAGGGGGCCAGGGGCTTTCTTT.

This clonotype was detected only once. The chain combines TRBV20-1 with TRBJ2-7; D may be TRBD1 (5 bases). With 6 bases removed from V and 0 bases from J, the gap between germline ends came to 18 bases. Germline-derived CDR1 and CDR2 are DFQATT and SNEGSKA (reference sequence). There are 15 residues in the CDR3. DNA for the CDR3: TGCAGTGCAGAGGAAAGGGGCACCCCCTCCTACGAGCAGTACTTC. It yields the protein CSAEERGTPSYEQYF.

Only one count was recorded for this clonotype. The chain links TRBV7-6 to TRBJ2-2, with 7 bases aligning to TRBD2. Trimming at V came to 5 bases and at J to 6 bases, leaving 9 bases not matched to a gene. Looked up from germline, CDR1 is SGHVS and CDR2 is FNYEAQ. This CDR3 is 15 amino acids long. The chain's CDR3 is CASSGRGVIPGELFF. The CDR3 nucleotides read TGTGCCAGCAGCGGACGGGGGGTTATACCCGGGGAGCTGTTTTTT.

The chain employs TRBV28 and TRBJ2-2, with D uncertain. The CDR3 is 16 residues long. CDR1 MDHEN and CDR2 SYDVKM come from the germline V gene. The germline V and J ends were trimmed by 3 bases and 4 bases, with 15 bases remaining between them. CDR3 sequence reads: CASSFWQAPVTGELFF. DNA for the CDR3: TGTGCCAGCAGTTTCTGGCAGGCACCCGTCACCGGGGAGCTGTTTTTT.

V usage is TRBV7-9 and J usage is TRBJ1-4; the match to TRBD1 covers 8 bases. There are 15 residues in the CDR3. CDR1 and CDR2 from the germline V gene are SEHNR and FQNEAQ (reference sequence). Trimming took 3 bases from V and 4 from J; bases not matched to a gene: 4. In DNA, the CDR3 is TGTGCCAGCAGCTTGGGGGACAGGTTTAATGAAAAACTGTTTTTT. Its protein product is CASSLGDRFNEKLFF.

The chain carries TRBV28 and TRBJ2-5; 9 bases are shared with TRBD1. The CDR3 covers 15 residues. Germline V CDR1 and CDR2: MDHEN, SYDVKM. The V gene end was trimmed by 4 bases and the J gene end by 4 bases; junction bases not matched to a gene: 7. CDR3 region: CASSSYGTGRETQYF. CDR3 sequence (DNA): TGTGCCAGCAGTTCGTACGGGACAGGGAGAGAGACCCAGTACTTC.

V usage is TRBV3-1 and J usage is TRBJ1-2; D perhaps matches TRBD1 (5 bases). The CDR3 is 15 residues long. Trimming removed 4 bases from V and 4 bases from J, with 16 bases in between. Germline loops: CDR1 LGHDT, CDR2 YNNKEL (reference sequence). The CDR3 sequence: CASSPSRQIGYGYTF. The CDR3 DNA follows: TGTGCCAGCAGCCCTTCACGACAGATCGGCTATGGCTACACCTTC. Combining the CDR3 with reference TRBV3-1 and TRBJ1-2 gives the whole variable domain DTAVSQTPKYLVTQMGNDKSIKCEQNLGHDTMYWYKQDSKKFLKIMFSYNNKELIINETVPNRFSPKSPDKAHLNLHINSLELGDSAVYFCASSPSRQIGYGYTFGSGTRLTVV.

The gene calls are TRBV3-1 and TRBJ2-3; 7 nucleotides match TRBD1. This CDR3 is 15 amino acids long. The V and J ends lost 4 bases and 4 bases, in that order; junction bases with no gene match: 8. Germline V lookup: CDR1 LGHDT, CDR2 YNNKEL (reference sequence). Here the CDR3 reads CASSPVRGPSDTQYF. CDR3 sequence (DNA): TGTGCCAGCAGCCCGGTAAGGGGGCCGTCAGATACGCAGTATTTT.

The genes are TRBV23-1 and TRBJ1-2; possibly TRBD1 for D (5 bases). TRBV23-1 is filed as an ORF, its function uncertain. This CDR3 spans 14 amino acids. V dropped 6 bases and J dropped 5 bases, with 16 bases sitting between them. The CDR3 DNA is TGCGCCAGCAGGCCCGTGGGGGGATTTTATGGCTACACCTTC. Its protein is CASRPVGGFYGYTF.

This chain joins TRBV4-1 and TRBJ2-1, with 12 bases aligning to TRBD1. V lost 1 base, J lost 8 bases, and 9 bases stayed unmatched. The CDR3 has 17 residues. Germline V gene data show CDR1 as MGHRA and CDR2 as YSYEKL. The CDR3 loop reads CASSQGPGTGGLDEQFF. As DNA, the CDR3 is TGCGCCAGCAGCCAAGGACCCGGGACAGGGGGCTTAGATGAGCAGTTCTTC.